This TCR beta chain emerged from a study of neurological immune-mediated disorders (dated by TCRdb to about 2019). Study-wide context: Peripheral blood TCR-beta repertoires from patients with HTLV-I-associated myelopathy (HAM/TSP), patients with multiple sclerosis, and healthy controls were compared in the study using UMI-based sequencing. The roughly 100 TCR-beta libraries covered PBMC samples along with longitudinal samples, technical triplicates, and paired sorted CD4+ and CD8+ T-cell subsets. Of the 68 subjects in the cohort, about 14 were HAM/TSP patients, around 34 were multiple sclerosis patients, and 20 were healthy controls. The research as a whole found: TCR clonal expansion was greatest in HAM/TSP patients and smallest in MS patients, who ranked below even healthy controls. Across subjects, expanded clones never shared an identical CDR3 amino acid sequence, which suggests that the TCR-beta repertoires in every group were private.

This clonotype was counted at least ten times. Its binding antigen is unknown. The sample holds no much larger clone one base away, and base qualities are not on file. The germline V gene (reference sequence) sets CDR1 to DFQATT and CDR2 to SNEGSKA. There are 13 amino acids in the CDR3, from cysteine to phenylalanine inclusive. Only the CDR3 DNA stays, 39 bases, in frame from base 1. At the junction V is shortened by 0 bases and J by 8 bases; bases outside the gene matches: 5. Unsorted PBMC libraries were generated from 2 million PBMCs stored in RNAlater at -80 °C until RNA extraction. Peripheral blood underwent Ficoll-Hypaque density gradient centrifugation to isolate PBMCs, which were then cryopreserved in liquid nitrogen. To synthesize cDNA, template-switch 5'RACE was performed with a primer carrying a 10-nucleotide random unique molecular identifier so that each TCR transcript was tagged. Every sequencing run covered 15-18 subjects and yielded more than 170 million TCR-beta sequences. The RNeasy kit was used for extraction of total RNA. The KAPA Real-time Library Amplification kit was used to amplify TCR-beta VDJ regions with primers for the TCR constant region and the 5'RACE anchor. A first PCR added sample indexes and Illumina adaptors, and a second PCR then raised library yield. After Ampure bead purification, the roughly 650 bp TCR product was size-selected on a 2% E-gel SizeSelection system. Before pooling, library quality was checked on a Bioanalyzer, concentration was measured with Qubit, and libraries were quantified with the Kapa Library Quantification kit. An Illumina HiSeq 2500 was used to sequence the libraries paired-end at 2 x 150 bp. To increase sequence diversity, roughly 24-30% phiX was spiked into each library pool. In the paper's pipeline: The quality-filtered reads were processed with the UMI-based MiGEC pipeline, whose error correction step removed more than 85% of the raw TCR sequences. VDJ genes were aligned to IMGT germline references, and clonotypes were defined by unique CDR3 amino acid sequence plus V-J genes. Clonal expansion, Shannon diversity and CDR3 relatedness were evaluated with VDJtools (CalcPairwiseDistances, ClusterSamples), while phylogenetic trees were built in CLCbio workbench. A clone was classed as expanded if it had 8 or more unique UMIs, a cutoff based on coefficient-of-variation modelling across technical triplicates. TCRdb cleaned the public reads at Q25 with fastp, built clones with MiXCR and kept in-frame beta chains. Records with the same CDR3 protein are collapsed into one entry carrying the most frequent genes and DNA. The V and J calls were determined by TCRdb, not by the authors. In this sample the table shows some 37,000 distinct CDR3 sequences, under 13% of which occur a single time. Jointly, the top ten make up 5.5% to 7% of the sample.

This clonotype was sampled from a woman aged 25 to 45 with HTLV-1-associated myelopathy (HAM/TSP). The specimen was PBMCs. This chain joins TRBV20-1 to TRBJ1-2, with TRBD1 matching 8 junction bases. For the CDR3, the sequence is CSARETGAYGYTF. The DNA sequence is as follows: TGCAGTGCTAGAGAGACAGGGGCTTACGGCTACACCTTC.